The sequence of this T cell receptor (beta chain) was determined in a study of T cell responses to AZD1222 COVID-19 vaccine. Study-wide results and limits: Increases in Spike-specific TCR breadth and depth were seen after two AZD1222 doses.

The length of the CDR3 is 14 residues. With 2 bases removed from V and 0 bases from J, the gap between germline ends came to 6 bases. Germline V lookup: CDR1 SGHAT, CDR2 FQNNGV. Profiled with immunoSEQ multiplex PCR; TCRdb holds only in-frame clones, not every one. The sample includes fewer than 150,000 clones, 80% to 95% of them seen just once. Points on this clone: Its antigen is still unknown.

This receptor was taken from an adult who received the AZD1222 COVID-19 vaccine. The sample in question was peripheral blood, obtained 28 days after the second AZD1222 dose. The chain joins TRBV11-2 to TRBJ2-3; no clear D gene. This CDR3 is CASSLLLSTDTQYF. The CDR3 DNA follows: TGTGCCAGCAGCTTACTCTTAAGCACAGATACGCAGTATTTT.